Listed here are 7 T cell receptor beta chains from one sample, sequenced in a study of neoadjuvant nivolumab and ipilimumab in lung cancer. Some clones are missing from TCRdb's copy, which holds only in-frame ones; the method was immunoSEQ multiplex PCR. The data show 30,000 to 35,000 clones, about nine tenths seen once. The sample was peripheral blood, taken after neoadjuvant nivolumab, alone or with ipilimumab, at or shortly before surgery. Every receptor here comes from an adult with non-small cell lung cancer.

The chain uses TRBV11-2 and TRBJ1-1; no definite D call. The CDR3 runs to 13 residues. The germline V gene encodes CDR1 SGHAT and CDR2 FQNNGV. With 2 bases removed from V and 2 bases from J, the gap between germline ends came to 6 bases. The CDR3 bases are TGTGCCAGCAGCTTATGGTTAAACACTGAAGCTTTCTTT. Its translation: CASSLWLNTEAFF.

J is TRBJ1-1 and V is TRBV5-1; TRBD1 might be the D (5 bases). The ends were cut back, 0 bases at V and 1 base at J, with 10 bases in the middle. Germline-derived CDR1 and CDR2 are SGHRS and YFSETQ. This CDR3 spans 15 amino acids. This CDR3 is CASSLEDTSNTEAFF. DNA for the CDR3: TGCGCCAGCAGCTTGGAGGACACCTCGAACACTGAAGCTTTCTTT.

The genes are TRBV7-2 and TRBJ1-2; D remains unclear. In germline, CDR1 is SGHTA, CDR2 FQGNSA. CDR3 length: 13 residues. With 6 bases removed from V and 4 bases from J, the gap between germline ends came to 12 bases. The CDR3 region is CASSLSFIYGYTF. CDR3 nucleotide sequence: TGTGCCAGCAGTCTCAGTTTTATCTATGGCTACACCTTC.

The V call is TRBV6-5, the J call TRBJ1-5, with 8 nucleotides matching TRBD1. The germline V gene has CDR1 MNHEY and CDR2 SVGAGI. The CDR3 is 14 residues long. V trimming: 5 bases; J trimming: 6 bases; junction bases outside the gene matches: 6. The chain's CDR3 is CASSSGQGGQPQHF. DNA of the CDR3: TGTGCCAGCAGTAGCGGACAGGGCGGTCAGCCCCAGCATTTT.

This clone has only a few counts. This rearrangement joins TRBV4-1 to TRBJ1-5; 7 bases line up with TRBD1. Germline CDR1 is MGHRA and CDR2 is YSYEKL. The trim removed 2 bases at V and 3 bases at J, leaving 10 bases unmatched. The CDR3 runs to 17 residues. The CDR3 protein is CASSQSWQGESNQPQHF. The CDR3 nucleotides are TGCGCCAGCAGCCAATCTTGGCAGGGGGAATCCAATCAGCCCCAGCATTTT.

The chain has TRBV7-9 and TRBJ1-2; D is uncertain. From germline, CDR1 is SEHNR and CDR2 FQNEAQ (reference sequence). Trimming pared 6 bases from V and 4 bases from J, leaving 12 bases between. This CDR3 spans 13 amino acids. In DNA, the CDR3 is TGTGCCAGCAGTCCCGGCCTGACCTATGGCTACACCTTC. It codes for CASSPGLTYGYTF.

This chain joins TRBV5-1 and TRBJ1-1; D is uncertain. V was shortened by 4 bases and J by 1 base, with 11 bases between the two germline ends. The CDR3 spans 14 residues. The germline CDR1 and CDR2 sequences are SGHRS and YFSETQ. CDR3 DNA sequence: TGCGCCAGCAGCCCTGCGGGCACGAACACTGAAGCTTTCTTT. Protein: CASSPAGTNTEAFF.